The clone carrying this T cell receptor (beta chain) was recorded a few times. Its target is unknown. The data belong to a study of cytomegalovirus exposure and HLA in healthy donors. V was clipped by 8 bases and J by 5 bases; unmatched bases: 9. The CDR3 totals 13 residues. Germline values: CDR1 MNHEY, CDR2 SVGAGI. Study observations and caveats: Immune exposure information comprised only CMV serostatus.

The PCR made use of 60 Vbeta and 13 Jbeta primers. Clones were sequenced by immunoSEQ multiplex PCR, and TCRdb holds only the in-frame ones, with some missing. The sample holds around 210,000 clones; more than 75% are singletons and the top ten take roughly 0.24%. This rearrangement joins TRBV6-5 to TRBJ2-7; 7 bases are a match to TRBD2. The receptor was isolated from a girl aged 2-10 years in good health and CMV-seronegative. The sample comprised PBMCs. The CDR3 protein is CASCGEGLHEQYF. Written as DNA, the CDR3 is TGTGCCAGCTGCGGGGAGGGCCTGCACGAGCAGTACTTC.